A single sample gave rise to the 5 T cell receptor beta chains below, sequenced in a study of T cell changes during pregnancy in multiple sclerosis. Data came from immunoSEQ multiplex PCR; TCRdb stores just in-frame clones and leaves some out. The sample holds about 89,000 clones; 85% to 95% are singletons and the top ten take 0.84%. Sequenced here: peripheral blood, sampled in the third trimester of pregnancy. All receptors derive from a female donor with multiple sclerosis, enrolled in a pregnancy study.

The CDR3 spells CASSRVPGDEQFF. The CDR3 DNA reads TGTGCCAGTAGTAGGGTCCCAGGGGATGAGCAGTTCTTC. The chain couples TRBV19 to TRBJ2-1; TRBD1 is a possible D gene (6 bases). Germline V gene data show CDR1 as LNHDA and CDR2 as SQIVND (reference sequence). This CDR3 is built from 13 residues. Trimming pared 4 bases from V and 8 bases from J, leaving 12 bases between. Together with reference TRBV19 and TRBJ2-1, the CDR3 gives the full variable domain: DGGITQSPKYLFRKEGQNVTLSCEQNLNHDAMYWYRQDPGQGLRLIYYSQIVNDFQKGDIAEGYSVSREKKESFPLTVTSAQKNPTAFYLCASSRVPGDEQFFGPGTRLTVL.

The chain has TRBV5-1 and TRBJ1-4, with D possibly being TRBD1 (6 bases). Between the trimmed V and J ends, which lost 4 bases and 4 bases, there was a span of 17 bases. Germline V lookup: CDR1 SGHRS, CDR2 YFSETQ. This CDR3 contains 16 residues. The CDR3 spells CASSPVRGALNEKLFF. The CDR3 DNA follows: TGCGCCAGCAGCCCCGTTCGGGGGGCTCTTAATGAAAAACTGTTTTTT.

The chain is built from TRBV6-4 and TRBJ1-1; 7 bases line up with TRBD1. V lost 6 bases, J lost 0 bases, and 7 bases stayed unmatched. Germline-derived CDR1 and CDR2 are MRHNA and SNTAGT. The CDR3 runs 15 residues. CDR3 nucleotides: TGTGCCAGCAGGGACCTCGACAGGGTGAACACTGAAGCTTTCTTT. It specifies CASRDLDRVNTEAFF.

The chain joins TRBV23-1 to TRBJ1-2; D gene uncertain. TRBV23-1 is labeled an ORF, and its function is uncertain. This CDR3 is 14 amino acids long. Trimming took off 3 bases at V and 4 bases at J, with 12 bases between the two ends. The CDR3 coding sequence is TGCGCCAGCAGTCAGAAAGAGCCGGTCTATGGCTACACCTTC. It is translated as CASSQKEPVYGYTF.

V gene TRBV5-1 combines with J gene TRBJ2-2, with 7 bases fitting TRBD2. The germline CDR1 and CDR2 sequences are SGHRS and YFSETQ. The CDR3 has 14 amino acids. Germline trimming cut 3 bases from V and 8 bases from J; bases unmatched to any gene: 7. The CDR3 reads CASSSRTSTGELFF. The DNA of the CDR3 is TGCGCCAGCAGCTCGCGGACTAGTACGGGGGAGCTGTTTTTT.